Below, 30 T cell receptor beta chains from the same sample are listed, as sequenced in a study of cytomegalovirus exposure and HLA in healthy donors. PCR was performed using 60 Vbeta and 13 Jbeta primers. Assay: immunoSEQ multiplex PCR; the TCRdb copy retains only in-frame clones and omits some. The sample holds 200,000 to 250,000 clones, under 80% seen once. The sample comprised PBMCs. The receptors come from a woman younger than 45 in good health and CMV-seronegative.

The chain has TRBV5-4 and TRBJ1-2, with 8 nucleotides matching TRBD1. The germline V gene has CDR1 SGHNT and CDR2 YYREEE (reference sequence). This CDR3 spans 15 amino acids. V trimming: 4 bases; J trimming: 4 bases; junction bases outside the gene matches: 9. CDR3 sequence: CASSRTGQGFYGYTF. The DNA of the CDR3 is TGTGCCAGCAGCAGGACAGGGCAGGGGTTCTATGGCTACACCTTC.

A few counts support this clone. The chain's CDR3 is CASSLTGGSTEAFF. Written as DNA, the CDR3 is TGTGCCAGCAGTCTAACAGGGGGAAGCACTGAAGCTTTCTTT. The chain uses TRBV27 and TRBJ1-1, with 8 bases fitting TRBD1. The CDR3 has 14 residues. With V trimmed by 5 bases and J by 4 bases, 6 bases remained unmatched. Per the germline V gene, CDR1 is MNHEY and CDR2 is SMNVEV (reference sequence).

The gene calls are TRBV5-1 and TRBJ1-2; no clear D. CDR1 SGHRS and CDR2 YFSETQ come from the germline V gene. CDR3 length: 10 residues. The ends were cut back, 3 bases at V and 6 bases at J, with 3 bases in the middle. DNA for the CDR3: TGCGCCAGCAGCTCTAATGGCTACACCTTC. The encoded protein is CASSSNGYTF.

This sequence joins TRBV19 and TRBJ2-1; 7 bases map to TRBD2. The germline V gene has CDR1 LNHDA and CDR2 SQIVND (reference sequence). The junction had 4 bases not matched to a gene; V was cut back by 0 bases and J by 2 bases. This CDR3 is 16 amino acids long. The DNA for the CDR3 is TGTGCCAGTAGTATAGATCCCAGCGGGACCTACAATGAGCAGTTCTTC. This sequence encodes CASSIDPSGTYNEQFF.

The genes are TRBV5-1 and TRBJ2-3; 13 nucleotides line up with TRBD2. Germline V lookup: CDR1 SGHRS, CDR2 YFSETQ. This CDR3 region has 19 residues. V lost 1 base and J lost 1; bases outside the gene matches: 9. CDR3: CASSLKGLAGAGGTDTQYF. The CDR3, as DNA: TGCGCCAGCAGCTTGAAAGGACTAGCGGGGGCTGGGGGCACAGATACGCAGTATTTT.

The chain links TRBV7-8 to TRBJ2-1; 8 nucleotides match TRBD1. After removal of 3 bases from V and 6 bases from J, the junction contained 4 bases not matched to a gene. This CDR3 contains 14 residues. Germline lookup yields CDR1 SGHVS and CDR2 FQNEAQ. The CDR3, as DNA: TGTGCCAGCAGCTTCTCAGACAGGGGCAATGAGCAGTTCTTC. It codes for CASSFSDRGNEQFF.

This chain joins TRBV15 and TRBJ2-5, with unresolved D. The length of the CDR3 is 12 residues. Germline V gives CDR1 LNHNV, CDR2 YYDKDF (reference sequence). V lost 5 bases and J 5 bases, leaving 9 bases between the germline ends. In DNA, the CDR3 is TGTGCCACCAGCCGGGTAGTTGAGACCCAGTACTTC. It encodes CATSRVVETQYF.

This CDR3 reads CASSTPRQSHEQFF. The CDR3 nucleotides read TGTGCCAGCAGCACCCCTCGACAGTCCCATGAGCAGTTCTTC. The chain employs TRBV6-5 and TRBJ2-1; D might be TRBD1 (5 bases). V was cut by 6 bases and J by 8 bases, with 17 bases left in between. Germline V lookup: CDR1 MNHEY, CDR2 SVGAGI. CDR3 length: 14 amino acids.

The chain recombines TRBV27 with TRBJ2-1, with 14 positions matching TRBD2. This CDR3 comprises 16 residues. V shed 5 bases, J shed 7 bases, and the junction held 7 bases outside the gene matches. Looked up from germline, CDR1 is MNHEY and CDR2 is SMNVEV (reference sequence). The CDR3 loop is CASSDGTSGRINEQFF. The CDR3 coding sequence is TGTGCCAGCAGTGACGGGACTAGCGGGAGAATAAATGAGCAGTTCTTC.

This clone occurred a few times. V and J are TRBV14 and TRBJ2-1, with D maybe TRBD2 (5 bases). Looked up from germline, CDR1 is SGHDN and CDR2 is FVKESK. CDR3 size: 11 residues. V was cut by 0 bases and J by 13 bases, with 7 bases left in between. As DNA, the CDR3 is TGTGCCAGCAGCCAAGAACGGACTCAGTTCTTC. This codes for CASSQERTQFF.

This clone turned up a few times. This chain joins TRBV30 and TRBJ2-5; TRBD1 aligns across 12 bases. The ends lost 8 bases at V and 5 bases at J; junction bases unmatched: 9. The CDR3 has 14 residues. Germline V gene sequence: CDR1 GTSNPN, CDR2 SVGIG (reference sequence). The CDR3 sequence is CARGTGGDWETQYF. CDR3 DNA sequence: TGTGCCCGCGGGACAGGGGGCGATTGGGAGACCCAGTACTTC.

The chain couples TRBV6-6 to TRBJ2-5, with 7 bases fitting TRBD1. The CDR3 has 14 amino acids. Per the germline V gene, CDR1 is MNHNY and CDR2 is SVGAGI (reference sequence). After removal of 10 bases from V and 2 bases from J, the junction contained 10 bases not matched to a gene. Written as DNA, the CDR3 is TGTGCCACGCGGACGACAGGGCTACAAGAGACCCAGTACTTC. Its protein product is CATRTTGLQETQYF.

V and J are TRBV6-1 and TRBJ1-2; D is possibly TRBD1 (6 bases). V lost 8 bases to trimming and J lost 10 bases, with 17 bases between them. The CDR3 covers 12 residues. Per the germline V gene, CDR1 is MNHNS and CDR2 is SASEGT. CDR3 in DNA: TGTGCCAGCGGCGACAGGATTAAGGTCTACACCTTC. It codes for CASGDRIKVYTF.

V gene TRBV30 combines with J gene TRBJ2-7; unclear D gene. The germline CDR1 and CDR2 sequences are GTSNPN and SVGIG (reference sequence). The germline V and J ends were trimmed by 2 bases and 2 bases, with 13 bases remaining between them. CDR3 length: 14 residues. Here the CDR3 DNA reads TGTGCCTGGAGTAGGCCAGGTGCCACCTACGAGCAGTACTTC. Translation gives CAWSRPGATYEQYF. The full variable domain, its missing parts supplied by reference TRBV30 and TRBJ2-7, is SQTIHQWPATLVQPVGSPLSLECTVEGTSNPNLYWYRQAAGRGLQLLFYSVGIGQISSEVPQNLSASRPQDRQFILSSKKLLLSDSGFYLCAWSRPGATYEQYFGPGTRLTVT.

CDR3 protein: CASSTGGLPYGYTF. In DNA, the CDR3 is TGTGCCAGCAGTACCGGGGGGCTGCCCTATGGCTACACCTTC. The chain links TRBV6-5 to TRBJ1-2; D perhaps matches TRBD1 (6 bases). Between the trimmed V and J ends, which lost 5 bases and 4 bases, there was a span of 14 bases. Looked up from germline, CDR1 is MNHEY and CDR2 is SVGAGI. The CDR3 spans 14 residues.

The chain has TRBV10-3 and TRBJ2-1; 8 bases agree with TRBD2. Trimming removed 6 bases from V and 12 bases from J; junction bases left unmatched: 13. The CDR3 runs 14 residues. Germline V lookup: CDR1 ENHRY, CDR2 SYGVKD. The CDR3 is CAISPTEAGGWQFF. The CDR3 DNA follows: TGTGCCATCAGCCCGACTGAGGCGGGAGGATGGCAGTTCTTC.

This chain connects TRBV30 to TRBJ2-2; D gene uncertain. The CDR3 has 13 residues. V gave up 2 bases and J gave up 5 bases, with 9 bases separating them. Germline V gene lookup returns CDR1 GTSNPN and CDR2 SVGIG (reference sequence). The CDR3 reads CAWSLRRTGELFF. In nucleotides, the CDR3 is TGTGCCTGGAGTCTCCGCCGGACCGGGGAGCTGTTTTTT.

This clone appeared a few times. This chain uses TRBV5-1 with TRBJ1-1, with D possibly matching TRBD1 (5 bases). The CDR3 consists of 14 residues. Germline V gene sequence: CDR1 SGHRS, CDR2 YFSETQ. V was trimmed by 1 base and J by 1 base, leaving 8 bases between them. The CDR3 DNA is TGCGCCAGCAGCTTGTTCGGGGGGAACACTGAAGCTTTCTTT. Protein: CASSLFGGNTEAFF.

The chain carries TRBV6-1 and TRBJ1-2; 10 nucleotides match TRBD1. The V gene's germline CDR1 is MNHNS and CDR2 SASEGT. CDR3 length equals 14 residues. V gave up 0 bases and J gave up 8 bases; unmatched junction bases: 3. The DNA for the CDR3 is TGTGCCAGCAGTGAAGCCGGGACAGGGGTAGGCTACACCTTC. Translated, it gives CASSEAGTGVGYTF.

This clone was detected a few times. The rearrangement links TRBV7-9 to TRBJ1-1; D possibly corresponds to TRBD1 (6 bases). V was trimmed by 0 bases and J by 2 bases, leaving 10 bases between them. Per germline, CDR1 SEHNR and CDR2 FQNEAQ (reference sequence). The CDR3 length is 15 residues. The chain's CDR3 is CASSLAGQFNTEAFF. The CDR3 DNA reads TGTGCCAGCAGCTTAGCTGGACAGTTTAACACTGAAGCTTTCTTT. Full variable domain (missing parts from reference TRBV7-9 and TRBJ1-1): DTGVSQNPRHKITKRGQNVTFRCDPISEHNRLYWYRQTLGQGPEFLTYFQNEAQLEKSRLLSDRFSAERPKGSFSTLEIQRTEQGDSAMYLCASSLAGQFNTEAFFGQGTRLTVV.

The V gene is TRBV9, the J gene TRBJ1-1; a possible D gene is TRBD1 (6 bases). Trimming left V 0 bases short and J 9 bases short, with 12 bases between. The CDR3 is 13 amino acids. CDR1 is SGDLS and CDR2 is YYNGEE in the germline V gene. The CDR3 protein is CASSVEGGGKAFF. Written as DNA, the CDR3 is TGTGCCAGCAGCGTAGAGGGGGGGGGAAAAGCTTTCTTT.

The chain links TRBV5-6 to TRBJ1-1; TRBD1 agrees at 8 bases. Germline V lookup: CDR1 SGHDT, CDR2 YYEEEE. This CDR3 has 15 amino acids. Unmatched junction bases numbered 8, after V lost 6 bases and J lost 1 base. The CDR3 sequence: CASNPGGRSNTEAFF. Written as DNA, the CDR3 is TGTGCCAGCAACCCAGGGGGCAGGTCGAACACTGAAGCTTTCTTT.

In its sample, this clone was seen once. The chain joins TRBV21-1 to TRBJ2-3; no check of the table's D call, TRBD2, against the DNA was made. TRBV21-1 is labeled a pseudogene. CDR3 length equals 18 residues. The CDR3 DNA reads as TGTGCCATTGCGGCCCCTCATGTGTGGCGGGGACCCACAGATACGCAGTATTTT. It codes for CAIAAPHVWRGPTDTQYF.

This clone was found a few times. This rearrangement joins TRBV6-5 to TRBJ1-2, with D perhaps TRBD1 (6 bases). The germline V gene encodes CDR1 MNHEY and CDR2 SVGAGI. Trimming removed 2 bases from V and 4 bases from J, with 11 bases in between. The CDR3 length is 14 residues. The CDR3, as DNA: TGTGCCAGCAGTTACGTCCCGGACAGCTATGGCTACACCTTC. It specifies CASSYVPDSYGYTF.

CDR3 residues: CASSGRGSRYSNQPQHF. In DNA, the CDR3 is TGTGCCAGCAGCGGCAGGGGGTCTCGTTATAGCAATCAGCCCCAGCATTTT. The chain recombines TRBV9 with TRBJ1-5, with TRBD1 matching over 7 bases. The CDR3 spans 17 residues. The V gene's germline CDR1 is SGDLS and CDR2 YYNGEE. Trimming removed 3 bases from V and 0 bases from J; junction bases left unmatched: 9. Full variable domain (outside the CDR3, taken from reference TRBV9 and TRBJ1-5): DSGVTQTPKHLITATGQRVTLRCSPRSGDLSVYWYQQSLDQGLQFLIQYYNGEERAKGNILERFSAQQFPDLHSELNLSSLELGDSALYFCASSGRGSRYSNQPQHFGDGTRLSIL.

This clone was recorded a few times. Additional DNA sequences in this sample encode the identical CDR3. The chain carries TRBV7-2 and TRBJ2-1; 14 bases fit TRBD2. Germline CDR1 reads SGHTA; CDR2 reads FQGNSA. The junction had 11 bases not matched to a gene; V was cut back by 3 bases and J by 7 bases. This CDR3 comprises 18 residues. In DNA form, the CDR3 reads TGTGCCAGCAGCTTGCTCCCCGGGACTAGCGGGAGAGGAAATGAGCAGTTCTTC. Translation: CASSLLPGTSGRGNEQFF.

This chain uses TRBV18 with TRBJ2-7, with a possible D match to TRBD1 (6 bases). Trimming removed 0 bases from V and 2 bases from J, with 11 bases in between. Germline V gene data show CDR1 as KGHSH and CDR2 as LQKENI. This CDR3 spans 15 amino acids. The CDR3 is CASSPPQGSTYEQYF. The CDR3 DNA sequence: TGTGCCAGCTCACCACCCCAGGGGAGTACCTACGAGCAGTACTTC.

The chain has TRBV5-4 and TRBJ2-4; 7 bases are a match to TRBD1. Germline loops: CDR1 SGHNT, CDR2 YYREEE (reference sequence). J lost 2 bases, V lost 1 base, and 6 bases had no gene match. The CDR3 length is 16 residues. The CDR3 DNA sequence: TGTGCCAGCAGCTTGTTCCGACAGGGAACCAAAAACATTCAGTACTTC. Its translation is CASSLFRQGTKNIQYF.

This clone was recorded a few times. The rearrangement joins TRBV11-3 to TRBJ2-2; D gene uncertain. The ends were cut back, 3 bases at V and 7 bases at J, with 9 bases in the middle. CDR1 is SGHNT and CDR2 is YENEEA in the germline V gene. The length of the CDR3 is 13 residues. DNA for the CDR3: TGTGCCAGCAGCTTGATAACTTTCGGGGAGCTGTTTTTT. Protein sequence: CASSLITFGELFF.

The V gene is TRBV19, the J gene TRBJ1-2, with 7 bases that match TRBD1. Germline loops: CDR1 LNHDA, CDR2 SQIVND (reference sequence). V shed 7 bases and J 4 bases; nucleotides not matched to a gene: 12. This CDR3 is built from 15 residues. This CDR3 reads CASNPNRGRSYGYTF. The CDR3 DNA is TGTGCCAGTAACCCGAACAGGGGACGGTCCTATGGCTACACCTTC.